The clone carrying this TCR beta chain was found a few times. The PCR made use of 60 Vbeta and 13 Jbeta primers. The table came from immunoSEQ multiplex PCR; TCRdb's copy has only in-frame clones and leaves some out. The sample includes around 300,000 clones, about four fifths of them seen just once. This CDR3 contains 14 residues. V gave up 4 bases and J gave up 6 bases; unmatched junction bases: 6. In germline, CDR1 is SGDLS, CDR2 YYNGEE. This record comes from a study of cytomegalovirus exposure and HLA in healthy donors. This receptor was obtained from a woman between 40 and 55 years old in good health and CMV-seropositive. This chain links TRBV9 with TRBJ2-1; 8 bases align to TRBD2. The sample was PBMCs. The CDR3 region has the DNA TGTGCCAGCAGCCCCCGGACTAGCCTCAATGAGCAGTTCTTC. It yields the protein CASSPRTSLNEQFF.